A single sample is the source of the 11 T cell receptor beta chains below, sequenced in a study of PD-L1 blockade in urothelial cancer. Sequencing was performed with immunoSEQ multiplex PCR; in TCRdb, only in-frame clones are kept and a portion is missing. The profile shows about 50,000 clones, around 77% of them singletons. The input for sequencing was PBMCs, taken around atezolizumab (anti-PD-L1) treatment. These receptors came from a man between 65 and 85 years old with urothelial cancer.

The chain carries TRBV16 and TRBJ2-7, with a weak D call TRBD1 (5 bases). The germline gives CDR1 KGHSY, CDR2 FQNENV. This CDR3 comprises 13 residues. Deletions cut 0 bases from V and 5 bases from J, with 8 bases between. The CDR3 region has the DNA TGTGCCAGCAGCCAATCATCCAGGGACGAGCAGTACTTC. Translating gives CASSQSSRDEQYF.

The chain links TRBV28 to TRBJ1-1, with D perhaps TRBD1 (6 bases). The CDR3 is 15 residues long. The germline gives CDR1 MDHEN, CDR2 SYDVKM. Trimming pared 8 bases from V and 5 bases from J, leaving 21 bases between. In nucleotides, the CDR3 is TGTGCCAGCCCCCCCCCGGGGGGGGCTCAGACTGAAGCTTTCTTT. Translated, it gives CASPPPGGAQTEAFF.

This chain uses TRBV4-1 with TRBJ1-4, with 8 nucleotides matching TRBD1. The CDR3 contains 15 residues. Looked up from germline, CDR1 is MGHRA and CDR2 is YSYEKL. Trimming removed 4 bases from V and 5 bases from J; junction bases left unmatched: 6. This CDR3 is CASSPRTGTNEKLFF. DNA of the CDR3: TGCGCCAGCAGCCCGAGGACAGGGACAAATGAAAAACTGTTTTTT.

The CDR3 reads CASSLRTSGSYEQYF. The CDR3 coding sequence is TGCGCCAGCAGCTTAAGGACTAGCGGGAGCTACGAGCAGTACTTC. The chain recombines TRBV5-1 with TRBJ2-7; 13 positions match TRBD2. With V trimmed by 2 bases and J by 3 bases, 2 bases remained unmatched. The CDR3 extends over 15 amino acids. In germline, CDR1 is SGHRS, CDR2 YFSETQ.

V usage is TRBV4-1 and J usage is TRBJ1-6, with 11 bases that match TRBD1. Germline loops: CDR1 MGHRA, CDR2 YSYEKL. V lost 2 bases, J lost 9 bases, and 9 bases stayed unmatched. The CDR3 consists of 17 residues. The CDR3 loop reads CASSQSRAGQGGSPLHF. The DNA for the CDR3 is TGCGCCAGCAGCCAAAGTCGGGCGGGACAGGGGGGTTCACCCCTCCACTTT.

This clone has a handful of counts. The chain recombines TRBV7-3 with TRBJ2-5; possible D gene TRBD2, 5 bases. The CDR3 consists of 13 residues. Germline V CDR1 and CDR2: SGHTA, FQGTGA. The V end was cut by 4 bases, the J end by 7 bases, with 13 bases between. The DNA of the CDR3 is TGTGCCAGCAGCTCTACTAGGATGGGGACCCAGTACTTC. Translated, it gives CASSSTRMGTQYF.

This clone appeared once. CDR3 DNA: TGTGCCAGCAGTCCATGGGCGGACAGGGGGAAGGGGGCCAACGTCCTGACTTTC. It codes for CASSPWADRGKGANVLTF. The chain has TRBV27 and TRBJ2-6; 10 nucleotides agree with TRBD1. Germline V gene sequence: CDR1 MNHEY, CDR2 SMNVEV (reference sequence). Trimming took 5 bases from V and 4 from J; bases not matched to a gene: 11. The CDR3 spans 18 residues.

This clone was seen more than once but under ten times. The genes are TRBV7-6 and TRBJ2-7; 12 bases agree with TRBD2. Trimming cost V 0 bases and J 3 bases; bases outside gene matches: 12. The CDR3 runs to 19 residues. Germline loops: CDR1 SGHVS, CDR2 FNYEAQ. CDR3 loop: CASSLAPGTSGFSDYEQYF. CDR3 nucleotides: TGTGCCAGCAGCTTAGCACCCGGGACTAGCGGGTTCTCCGACTACGAGCAGTACTTC. The complete variable domain, with remaining parts taken from reference TRBV7-6 and TRBJ2-7, reads GAGVSQSPRYKVTKRGQDVALRCDPISGHVSLYWYRQALGQGPEFLTYFNYEAQQDKSGLPNDRFSAERPEGSISTLTIQRTEQRDSAMYRCASSLAPGTSGFSDYEQYFGPGTRLTVT.

The chain links TRBV7-7 to TRBJ2-5, with 15 bases that match TRBD2. The V gene end was trimmed by 5 bases and the J gene end by 4 bases; junction bases not matched to a gene: 5. The germline V gene has CDR1 SSHAT and CDR2 FNYEAQ (reference sequence). The CDR3 spans 16 residues. The CDR3 loop is CASSRTSGGAAETQYF. CDR3 nucleotides: TGTGCCAGCAGCCGGACTAGCGGGGGGGCGGCAGAGACCCAGTACTTC.

The CDR3 sequence: CASSPPGGLYEQYF. In nucleotides, the CDR3 is TGTGCCAGCAGCCCTCCAGGGGGGCTCTACGAGCAGTACTTC. This chain links TRBV7-2 with TRBJ2-7; TRBD1 is a possible D gene (7 bases). This CDR3 spans 14 amino acids. The germline gives CDR1 SGHTA, CDR2 FQGNSA. Trimming pared 5 bases from V and 3 bases from J, leaving 14 bases between.

The rearrangement links TRBV7-2 to TRBJ2-5; TRBD1 aligns across 8 bases. V was clipped by 5 bases and J by 5 bases; unmatched bases: 13. The CDR3 sequence is 16 residues long. Germline-derived CDR1 and CDR2 are SGHTA and FQGNSA. CDR3 amino acids: CASSTRGHRGVETQYF. The CDR3 bases are TGTGCCAGCAGCACTAGAGGCCACAGGGGGGTTGAGACCCAGTACTTC.